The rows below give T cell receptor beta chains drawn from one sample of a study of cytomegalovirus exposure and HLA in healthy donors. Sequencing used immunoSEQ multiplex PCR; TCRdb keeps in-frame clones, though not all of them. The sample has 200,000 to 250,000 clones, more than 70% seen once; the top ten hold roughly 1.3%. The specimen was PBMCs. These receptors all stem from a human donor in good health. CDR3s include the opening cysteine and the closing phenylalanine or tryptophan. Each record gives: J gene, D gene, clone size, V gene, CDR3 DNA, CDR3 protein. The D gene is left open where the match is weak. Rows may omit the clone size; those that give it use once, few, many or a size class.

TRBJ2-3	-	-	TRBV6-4	TGTGCCAGCAGTGACAGCGATACGCAGTATTTT	CASSDSDTQYF
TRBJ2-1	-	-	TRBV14	TGTGCCAGCAGCCAAGATCCACCGGGAATCTACAATGAGCAGTTCTTC	CASSQDPPGIYNEQFF
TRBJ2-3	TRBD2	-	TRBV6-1	TGTGCCAGCAGTGAGCGACTAGCGGGAGATTTAGATACGCAGTATTTT	CASSERLAGDLDTQYF
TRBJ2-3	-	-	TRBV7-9	TGTGCCAGCAGCTACACCCGGGGGGCGGGCCTAAGCACAGATACGCAGTATTTT	CASSYTRGAGLSTDTQYF
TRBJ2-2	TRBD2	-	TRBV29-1	TGCAGCGTTGAAGAGGAAGCGGGAGGCCGAGTTTCCGGGGAGCTGTTTTTT	CSVEEEAGGRVSGELFF
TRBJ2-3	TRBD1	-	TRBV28	TGTGCCAGCACCCTTAAACCACCGGGACAGAGCACAGATACGCAGTATTTT	CASTLKPPGQSTDTQYF
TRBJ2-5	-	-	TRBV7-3	TGTGCCAGCAGCCCTAATGGGGGACATCTACAAGAGACCCAGTACTTC	CASSPNGGHLQETQYF
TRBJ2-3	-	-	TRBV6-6	TGTGCCAGCAGTTACACCAGGATCGAAGATACGCAGTATTTT	CASSYTRIEDTQYF
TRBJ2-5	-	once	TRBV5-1	TGCGCCAGCAGATCAGGGCTTCAAGAGACCCAGTACTTC	CASRSGLQETQYF
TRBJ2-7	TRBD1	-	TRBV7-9	TGTGCCAGCAGCTTATGGGGGACAGGGGACTACGAGCAGTACTTC	CASSLWGTGDYEQYF
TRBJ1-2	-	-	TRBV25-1	TGTGCCAGCAGTCTTTCTGGACAGTCGGACTATGGCTACACCTTC	CASSLSGQSDYGYTF
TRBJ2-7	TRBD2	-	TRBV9	TGTGCCAGCAGCGTAGGTTTAGGTAGCGGGGGATACGAGCAGTACTTC	CASSVGLGSGGYEQYF
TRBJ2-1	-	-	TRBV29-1	TGCAGCGTTGAAGATCCCCGGTTGTCCCAGTTCTTC	CSVEDPRLSQFF
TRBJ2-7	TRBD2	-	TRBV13	TGTGCCAGCAGCTTCGGGGGGAGTCTCTTTTTAGAGCAGTACTTC	CASSFGGSLFLEQYF
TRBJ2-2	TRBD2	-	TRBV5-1	TGCGCCAGCAGCTTGGCGGTCGGCGGGAGGGACACCGGGGAGCTGTTTTTT	CASSLAVGGRDTGELFF
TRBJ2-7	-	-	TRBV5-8	TGTGCCAGCAGCACCAGGGGAAGAGGAGAGCAGTACTTC	CASSTRGRGEQYF
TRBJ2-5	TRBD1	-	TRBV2	TGTGCCAGCAGTTACAGGGGTGGGGAGACCCAGTACTTC	CASSYRGGETQYF
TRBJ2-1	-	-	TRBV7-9	TGTGCCAGCAGTTCGCAGGGGATCGCCTACAATGAGCAGTTCTTC	CASSSQGIAYNEQFF
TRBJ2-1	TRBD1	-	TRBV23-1	TGCGCCAGCAGTATCAAACCGGGACAGGGGCAAAATGAGCAGTTCTTC	CASSIKPGQGQNEQFF
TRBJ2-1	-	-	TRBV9	TGTGCCAGCAGCGTAAATTCCGGGAGCAGTGAAAGTGAGCAGTTCTTC	CASSVNSGSSESEQFF
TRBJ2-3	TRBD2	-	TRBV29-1	TGCAGCGTTTTGGGGCATAGTAGCGGGAGCAACACAGATACGCAGTATTTT	CSVLGHSSGSNTDTQYF
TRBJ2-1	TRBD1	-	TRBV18	TGTGCCAGCTCTCAGGGGACAGGACACGTCAATGAGCAGTTCTTC	CASSQGTGHVNEQFF
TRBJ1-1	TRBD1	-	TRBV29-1	TGCAGCGTTGTCGGGCAGGGGGCTGGTGAAGCTTTCTTT	CSVVGQGAGEAFF
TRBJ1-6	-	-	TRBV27	TGTGCCAGCAGTTTCAGGGGTAATTCACCCCTCCACTTT	CASSFRGNSPLHF
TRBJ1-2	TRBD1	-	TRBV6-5	TGTGCCAGCAGTTTACAGGGGGTTGGCTACACCTTC	CASSLQGVGYTF
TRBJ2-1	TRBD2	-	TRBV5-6	TGTGCCAGCAGCTCCGCCCCCCTAGCGGATGACTACAATGAGCAGTTCTTC	CASSSAPLADDYNEQFF
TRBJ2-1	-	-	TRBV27	TGTGCCAGCAGTTTTGGAGACGAACTGTACAGGAGCTCCTACAATGAGCAGTTCTTC	CASSFGDELYRSSYNEQFF
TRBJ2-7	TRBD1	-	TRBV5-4	TGTGCCAGCAGCCCAGTAGGACAGGGGCCCTACGAGCAGTACTTC	CASSPVGQGPYEQYF
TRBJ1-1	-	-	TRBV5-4	TGTGCCAGCAGTCCATCACAGGGAAGGTGGACTGAAGCTTTCTTT	CASSPSQGRWTEAFF
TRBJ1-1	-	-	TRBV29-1	TGCAGCCCACGAGGGTTTACTGAAATGAACACTGAAGCTTTCTTT	CSPRGFTEMNTEAFF
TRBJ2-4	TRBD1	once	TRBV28	TGTGCCAGCAGTCAAATGGGACAGATTATTCTAGCCAAAAACATTCAGTACTTC	CASSQMGQIILAKNIQYF
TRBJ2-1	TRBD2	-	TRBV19	TGTGCCAGTTCCGTCGGACTAGCGTACAATGAGCAGTTCTTC	CASSVGLAYNEQFF
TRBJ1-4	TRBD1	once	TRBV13	TGTGCCAGCAGTCTCCGACAGGGGAGTGAAAAACTGTTTTTT	CASSLRQGSEKLFF
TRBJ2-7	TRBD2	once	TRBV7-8	TGTGCCAGCAGCTCCGGTAGGGAGGGTGGGGAGCAGTACTTC	CASSSGREGGEQYF
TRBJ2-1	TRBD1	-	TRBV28	TGTGCCAGCAGTTTGACAGGGACCGGTGGTAATGAGCAGTTCTTC	CASSLTGTGGNEQFF
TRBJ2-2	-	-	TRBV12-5	TGTGCTAGTGGTTTAGGGGGGGGCACCGGGGAGCTGTTTTTT	CASGLGGGTGELFF
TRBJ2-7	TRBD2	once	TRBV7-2	TGTGCCAGCAGCTTGAGCGGACTAGCGGGATGGGGCTCCTACGAGCAGTACTTC	CASSLSGLAGWGSYEQYF
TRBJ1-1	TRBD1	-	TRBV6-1	TGTGCCAGCAGTGAGCCAGGGGGCGTTGAGAACACTGAAGCTTTCTTT	CASSEPGGVENTEAFF
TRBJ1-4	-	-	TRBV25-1	TGTGCCAGCAGGGCCAGGGGCGAGGGTGAAAAACTGTTTTTT	CASRARGEGEKLFF
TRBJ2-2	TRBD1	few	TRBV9	TGTGCCAGCAGCGTATTGCCCGATTTAGGGGGCGCGAAGGGGAAGCTGTTTTTT	CASSVLPDLGGAKGKLFF
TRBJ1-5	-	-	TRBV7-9	TGTGCCAGCAGCTTGGGGGAGGGTCAGCCCCAGCATTTT	CASSLGEGQPQHF
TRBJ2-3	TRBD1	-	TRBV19	TGTGCCAGTAGTATTTTAGGGCGGACAGGGGATACGCAGTATTTT	CASSILGRTGDTQYF
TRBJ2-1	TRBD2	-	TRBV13	TGTGCCAGCAGCACTACTAGCGGGAGCCATGAGCAGTTCTTC	CASSTTSGSHEQFF
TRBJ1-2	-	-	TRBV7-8	TGTGCCAGCAGCTTAGGGACAGTATATGGCTACACCTTC	CASSLGTVYGYTF
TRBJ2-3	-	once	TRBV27	TGTGCCAGCAGTTCCTTCGAGGCGTCAGCATATCGGCAGTATTTT	CASSSFEASAYRQYF
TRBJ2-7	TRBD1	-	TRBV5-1	TGCGCCAGCAGCAACCGGGACAGGGGGCCGGGGGCTTACGAGCAGTACTTC	CASSNRDRGPGAYEQYF
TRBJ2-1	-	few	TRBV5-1	TGCGCCAGCAGCTTAGACTACCCAAGCTCCTACAATGAGCAGTTCTTC	CASSLDYPSSYNEQFF
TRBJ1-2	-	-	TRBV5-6	TGTGCCAGCAGCGAGAGAGCTAACTATGGCTACACCTTC	CASSERANYGYTF
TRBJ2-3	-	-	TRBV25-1	TGTGCCAGCAGTGAAGCCCGACAGGTCACAGATACGCAGTATTTT	CASSEARQVTDTQYF
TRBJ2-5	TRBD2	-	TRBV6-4	TGTGCCAGCACACCCTTATGGGGGGGGACTAGCGGGGAGACCCAGTACTTC	CASTPLWGGTSGETQYF
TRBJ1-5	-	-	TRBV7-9	TGTGCCAGCAGCTTAGGGGTAGGGGATCAGCCCCAGCATTTT	CASSLGVGDQPQHF
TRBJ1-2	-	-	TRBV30	TGTGCCTGGAGTGGGGGAGAAGGGCGCCACGGCTACACCTTC	CAWSGGEGRHGYTF
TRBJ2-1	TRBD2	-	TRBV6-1	TGTGCCAGCAGGGAGGGTGCTAGCGGGAGCCATGAGCAGTTCTTC	CASREGASGSHEQFF
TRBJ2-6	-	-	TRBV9	TGTGCCAGCAGAGCCCAGGCCCATTCTGGGGCCAACGTCCTGACTTTC	CASRAQAHSGANVLTF
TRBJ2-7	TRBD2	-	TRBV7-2	TGTGCCAGTGGGACTAGCGGGAGGCTGAGCTCCTACGAGCAGTACTTC	CASGTSGRLSSYEQYF